Detailed here is one T cell receptor (beta chain). Its antigen remains unidentified. Every participating donor contributed about 10 milliliters of peripheral blood through a draw. The entry originates in a study of blood T cells in healthy people across ages. The CDR3 totals 14 residues. V dropped 2 bases and J dropped 4; count of bases not matched to a gene: 4. Germline CDR1 and CDR2: SGHTA and FQGTGA. Broader study findings: Percentage of naive T cells showed a strong correlation with TCR beta diversity. Calculation of diversity from one million T cells yielded estimates considered to be underestimates.

Through a sample-barcoded 5' primer and a J-beta primer mix, a second PCR was run for roughly 7 to 11 cycles. From the 5' RACE reads, TCRdb called clonotypes with MiXCR, one entry per CDR3 protein. The repertoire holds some 1 million distinct CDR3 sequences, 40% to 55% seen once, with 15% to 20% in the top ten. This chain connects TRBV7-3 to TRBJ2-5; 7 bases map to TRBD2. This clonotype originated in a woman aged 60 to 75 in good health. The sequencing sample was made of blood. The chain's CDR3 is CASSLSASGETQYF. Here the CDR3 DNA reads TGTGCCAGCAGCTTATCGGCTAGCGGAGAGACCCAGTACTTC.